This paragraph covers one T cell receptor beta chain sequence. This clonotype was recorded many times. Its antigen remains undetermined. No per-base quality is available; no much larger clone lies one base away. Libraries of naive CD8 T cells were built from anywhere between about 18,000 and 1,000,000 sorted cells, with 10%, 30% or 50% of the purified RNA used. Naive CD8 T cells, defined as CD8+CD4-CCR7+CD45RA+, were FACS-sorted into RLT Plus buffer on a BD FACSAria II. Detection sensitivity was tested by spiking Jurkat RNA equal to some 10 TCR copies' worth into samples containing 20,000-1,000,000 naive CD8 T cells. CD8 T cells were enriched with RosetteSep CD8+ T Cell Enrichment Cocktail and Ficoll-Paque, followed by ACK red cell lysis. The sample belongs to a study of molecular identifiers for immune sequencing clone quantification listed by TCRdb under 2018. Context from the whole study: For a replicate experiment, RNA from approximately 20,000 or 100,000 naive CD8 T cells was divided into five aliquots, of which four were sequenced. The study was a methods study using CD8 T cells to benchmark molecular-identifier clustering-based TCR repertoire sequencing (MIDCIRS) and TCR RNA copy counting. Paper-wide results and their limitations: A single cell's worth of spiked-in Jurkat TCR RNA was reported detectable even among 750,000 to 1,000,000 naive CD8 T cells. When barcode sub-clustering was left out, chimeric consensus sequences inflated TCR diversity, with chimeras reaching as high as 47%. In CMV-specific effector cells, clones with more than 20 RNA copies contained over 99% of molecules, whereas in naive cells such clones contained under 1% of molecules. Modeling indicated around 2.7 TCR RNA copies recovered per cell, compared with 9.5 to 10 by digital PCR, which implies a capture efficiency of around 30%. The naive libraries included spiked-in Jurkat TCR RNA (about 11 copies' worth), and this RNA is not part of the donor repertoire. The sizes of highly expanded clones could end up underestimated when identical TCR molecules share a barcode.

Receptor amplification or capture employed PCR. Instrument used: NextSeq 500. Bulk TCR libraries were generated as previously described, with the TCR primers listed in Table S5 used. Purification of total RNA was performed with the Qiagen AllPrep DNA/RNA kit. Reads from multiple sequencing runs of the same library were pooled before analysis. As for the authors' bioinformatics: Reads were retained only if the reads had an exact TCR constant sequence, and the retained reads were trimmed to 150 nt and grouped according to their 12-nt molecular barcodes. Reads inside each barcode group were sub-clustered using a 15% Levenshtein threshold, and a quality-weighted consensus sequence was constructed for each RNA molecule. Non-functional sequences were filtered out, along with any lower-count sequence sitting one edit away from another sequence. Barcode sub-clusters with fewer than 20% of the maximum read count were removed, based on fitting two negative binomial distributions. TCRdb passed the public sequencing reads through fastp at Q25 and MiXCR, retaining productive beta sequences. Entries are consolidated by CDR3 protein sequence, retaining the most common genes and DNA. What appears here as the V and J calls and clone size reflects TCRdb's work, not the paper's. This sample gives fewer than 350,000 distinct CDR3 sequences in total; roughly 24% of them show up just once. Of the sample, 0.65% to 0.75% falls within the top ten clones.

V gives up 2 bases and J gives up 4 bases, and the segment between their germline ends measures 13 bases. From the cysteine up to the phenylalanine, the CDR3 has a length of 15 residues. Only CDR3 DNA is held: 45 bases, read in frame from base 1. The CDR1 and CDR2 encoded by the germline V gene are LGHNA and YSLEER. Sequenced: naive CD8+ T cells from blood, with Jurkat cell RNA spiked in. In light of the paper, this sample's cell subset or site label describes: FACS-sorted CD8+CD4-CCR7+CD45RA+ naive T cells. Recombination joined TRBV4-3 with TRBJ2-3, and possibly TRBD1, on 6 matching bases. The source is a human donor in good health. Some libraries in this study had Jurkat cell RNA spiked in. In nucleotides, the sequence is TGCGCCAGCAGCCAAACCCAACAGGGTGCAGATACGCAGTATTTT. It translates as CASSQTQQGADTQYF.